These 21 T cell receptor beta chains originate from one sample sequenced in a study of graft-versus-host responses after intestinal transplantation (dated by TCRdb to about 2021). The meaning of the sample's time point label: cells obtained before transplantation from donor or recipient. In mixed lymphocyte reactions, about 200,000 CFSE-labeled pre-transplant responders were plated with about 200,000 irradiated violet-dye-labeled stimulators and cultured for around 6 days. To prepare the library, the immunoSEQ multiplex PCR assay was applied. TCRdb retrieved this table from immuneACCESS and kept in-frame rearrangements only. Not all clones are present; in checked studies, unresolved V genes account for under half, and no reason is known for the remainder. The sample contains 20,000 to 25,000 clones, over 35% of them found a single time. Over 1.1% of the sample comes from the top ten. The specimen was alloreactive CD8+ T cells from a mixed lymphocyte reaction culture, collected before transplantation. The intended sense of this specimen's cell subset or site label: CFSE-low proliferating T cells sorted from approximately 6-day pre-transplant mixed lymphocyte reaction (GvH or HvG direction). These receptors were collected from a human patient who was an organ donor for intestinal transplantation.

The chain carries TRBV21-1 and TRBJ2-1; the D call TRBD2 from the table was never checked on the DNA. TRBV21-1 is noted as a pseudogene. The CDR3 is made up of 15 amino acids. CDR3 DNA: TGTGCCAGCAGCAAGTGGTCGGGAGGGAACAATGAGCAGTTCTTC. It yields the protein CASSKWSGGNNEQFF.

This rearrangement joins TRBV27 to TRBJ1-1, with 10 bases that match TRBD1. V was clipped by 6 bases and J by 4 bases; unmatched bases: 8. Looked up from germline, CDR1 is MNHEY and CDR2 is SMNVEV (reference sequence). The CDR3 extends over 15 amino acids. CDR3 coding DNA: TGTGCCAGCAGCTCGACAGGGGGCGCGATCACTGAAGCTTTCTTT. Amino acids: CASSSTGGAITEAFF.

This clone was seen only a few times. The CDR3 bases are TGTGCCAGTAGTTTCGGGACAGGAGCGGCCTACGAGCAGTACTTC. It is translated as CASSFGTGAAYEQYF. This chain links TRBV19 with TRBJ2-7; 8 bases fit TRBD1. Germline V CDR1 and CDR2: LNHDA, SQIVND (reference sequence). This CDR3 spans 15 amino acids. The J segment lost 2 bases and the V segment lost 5 bases, leaving 8 bases of the junction unmatched.

V and J are TRBV29-1 and TRBJ1-1, with D maybe TRBD1 (6 bases). The CDR3 is 14 residues long. The V gene lost 7 bases and the J gene lost 3 bases, with 18 bases spanning the gap. The germline V gene encodes CDR1 SQVTM and CDR2 ANQGSEA. CDR3 nucleotide sequence: TGCAGCGCCTCCCTTAGGGGGTTGGACACTGAAGCTTTCTTT. It is translated as CSASLRGLDTEAFF.

The chain carries TRBV5-1 and TRBJ2-7; maybe TRBD2 (6 bases). This CDR3 comprises 13 residues. Germline values: CDR1 SGHRS, CDR2 YFSETQ. Trimming cost V 4 bases and J 0 bases, with 8 bases left between them. CDR3 in DNA: TGCGCCAGCAGCCCGGGACTCTCCTACGAGCAGTACTTC. It encodes CASSPGLSYEQYF.

This clone was detected only a few times. The genes are TRBV2 and TRBJ1-5, with D uncertain. This CDR3 is 15 amino acids long. Germline lookup yields CDR1 SNHLY and CDR2 FYNNEI. The V gene lost 3 bases and the J gene lost 0 bases, with 9 bases spanning the gap. CDR3 DNA sequence: TGTGCCAGCAGTGAGTTCGGGCTTAGCAATCAGCCCCAGCATTTT. Translation: CASSEFGLSNQPQHF.

The chain combines TRBV27 with TRBJ2-7; TRBD1 is a possible D gene (7 bases). V was shortened by 2 bases and J by 2 bases, with 10 bases between the two germline ends. The germline V gene encodes CDR1 MNHEY and CDR2 SMNVEV (reference sequence). The CDR3 is 14 residues long. CDR3 protein: CASSLIRGAYEQYF. For the CDR3, the DNA is TGTGCCAGCAGTTTAATCAGGGGGGCCTACGAGCAGTACTTC.

The chain is built from TRBV30 and TRBJ1-2; D is possibly TRBD1 (6 bases). Germline V lookup: CDR1 GTSNPN, CDR2 SVGIG (reference sequence). V lost 1 base, J lost 0 bases, and 9 bases lay in between. The CDR3 is 14 amino acids. CDR3 loop: CAWSEDSSNYGYTF. CDR3 coding DNA: TGTGCCTGGAGTGAGGACAGTTCTAACTATGGCTACACCTTC. Full variable domain (rest looked up from reference TRBV30 and TRBJ1-2): SQTIHQWPATLVQPVGSPLSLECTVEGTSNPNLYWYRQAAGRGLQLLFYSVGIGQISSEVPQNLSASRPQDRQFILSSKKLLLSDSGFYLCAWSEDSSNYGYTFGSGTRLTVV.

This clone is a singleton in its sample. The chain uses TRBV5-1 and TRBJ2-7; no definite D call. The CDR3 length is 15 residues. The V gene's germline CDR1 is SGHRS and CDR2 YFSETQ. Trimming cost V 0 bases and J 3 bases, with 13 bases left between them. The CDR3 nucleotides read TGCGCCAGCAGCTTGGCGGACCTTTCCCACTACGAGCAGTACTTC. Protein product: CASSLADLSHYEQYF.

In its sample, this clone is medium-sized (0.01 to 0.1%). J is TRBJ1-1 and V is TRBV5-1; no reliable D call. V lost 4 bases to trimming and J lost 0 bases, with 7 bases between them. Germline assignment: CDR1 SGHRS and CDR2 YFSETQ. The CDR3 is made up of 13 amino acids. DNA for the CDR3: TGCGCCAGCAGCCTGTACATGAACACTGAAGCTTTCTTT. The encoded protein is CASSLYMNTEAFF. Combining the CDR3 with reference TRBV5-1 and TRBJ1-1 gives the whole variable domain KAGVTQTPRYLIKTRGQQVTLSCSPISGHRSVSWYQQTPGQGLQFLFEYFSETQRNKGNFPGRFSGRQFSNSRSEMNVSTLELGDSALYLCASSLYMNTEAFFGQGTRLTVV.

This clone was detected a few times. This same CDR3 is encoded by further DNA sequences in the sample. The chain couples TRBV19 to TRBJ2-1; 7 nucleotides line up with TRBD2. The CDR3 has 15 residues. Germline values: CDR1 LNHDA, CDR2 SQIVND (reference sequence). V was clipped by 5 bases and J by 0 bases; unmatched bases: 4. This chain's CDR3 is CASSPGGSSYNEQFF. The CDR3 coding sequence is TGTGCCAGTAGTCCGGGCGGGAGCTCCTACAATGAGCAGTTCTTC.

This clone has just a few counts. This chain uses TRBV6-5 with TRBJ1-1; unclear D gene. The CDR3 has 13 residues. Germline V gene sequence: CDR1 MNHEY, CDR2 SVGAGI. V lost 5 bases and J lost 4, with 11 bases in between. The CDR3 coding sequence is TGTGCCAGCAGTCTCGATGTGGGCACTGAAGCTTTCTTT. Translation: CASSLDVGTEAFF.

The rearrangement links TRBV9 to TRBJ1-3; 7 bases are a match to TRBD1. The V and J ends lost 4 bases and 0 bases, in that order; junction bases with no gene match: 10. The V gene's germline CDR1 is SGDLS and CDR2 YYNGEE. This CDR3 has 17 amino acids. CDR3: CASSMSRDSLSGNTIYF. CDR3 DNA: TGTGCCAGCAGCATGTCCCGGGACAGCCTCTCTGGAAACACCATATATTTT.

J is TRBJ1-2 and V is TRBV27; 9 bases map to TRBD1. V lost 6 bases and J lost 8; bases outside the gene matches: 10. Looked up from germline, CDR1 is MNHEY and CDR2 is SMNVEV (reference sequence). The CDR3 loop spans 14 amino acids. The CDR3 loop is CASRPSGQGKGYTF. The CDR3 DNA sequence: TGTGCCAGCAGACCCTCTGGACAGGGGAAGGGCTACACCTTC.

The chain recombines TRBV7-9 with TRBJ2-7; D not resolved. This CDR3 spans 12 amino acids. Germline CDR1 is SEHNR and CDR2 is FQNEAQ (reference sequence). V shed 5 bases and J shed 6 bases, with 11 bases lying between them. The CDR3 region is CASSHVTSEQYF. The DNA for the CDR3 is TGTGCCAGCAGCCATGTCACTTCCGAGCAGTACTTC.

The J gene is TRBJ1-4, the V gene TRBV9; unclear D gene. V lost 5 bases, J lost 4 bases, and 15 bases lay in between. Germline values: CDR1 SGDLS, CDR2 YYNGEE. The CDR3 has 15 amino acids. In DNA, the CDR3 is TGTGCCAGCAGTGACGGGGTTACCCATAATGAAAAACTGTTTTTT. Protein product: CASSDGVTHNEKLFF.

The chain recombines TRBV7-9 with TRBJ1-1; D unresolved. Germline V CDR1 and CDR2: SEHNR, FQNEAQ (reference sequence). The CDR3 has 12 amino acids. Trimming took 5 bases from V and 3 from J, leaving 7 bases between them. CDR3 coding DNA: TGTGCCAGCAGCGACTGGGACACTGAAGCTTTCTTT. Translated, it gives CASSDWDTEAFF.

The chain joins TRBV9 to TRBJ2-1; 10 bases match TRBD2. The CDR3 has 15 residues. Per germline, CDR1 SGDLS and CDR2 YYNGEE. After removal of 4 bases from V and 6 bases from J, the junction contained 7 bases not matched to a gene. CDR3 DNA: TGTGCCAGCAGCCTAGCGGGAGCATACGGCAATGAGCAGTTCTTC. It specifies CASSLAGAYGNEQFF. Drawing the rest from reference TRBV9 and TRBJ2-1, the complete variable domain is DSGVTQTPKHLITATGQRVTLRCSPRSGDLSVYWYQQSLDQGLQFLIQYYNGEERAKGNILERFSAQQFPDLHSELNLSSLELGDSALYFCASSLAGAYGNEQFFGPGTRLTVL.

V and J are TRBV1 and TRBJ2-1. TRBV1 is given as a pseudogene. This CDR3 has 14 residues. CDR3 residues: CTSSRFPLLWEQFF. The CDR3 DNA sequence: TGCACCAGCAGCCGCTTTCCCCTGCTTTGGGAGCAGTTCTTC.

This chain links TRBV4-2 with TRBJ2-7, with D hard to call. The V end was cut by 0 bases, the J end by 4 bases, with 13 bases between. Germline-derived CDR1 and CDR2 are LGHNA and YNFKEQ. CDR3 length: 15 residues. CDR3 coding DNA: TGTGCCAGCAGCCAAGAGGCCGCCGCCGTTTACGAGCAGTACTTC. This sequence encodes CASSQEAAAVYEQYF.

This chain uses TRBV28 with TRBJ2-5; TRBD2 agrees at 14 bases. CDR1 MDHEN and CDR2 SYDVKM come from the germline V gene. The CDR3 totals 17 residues. Trimming took 3 bases from V and 4 from J; bases not matched to a gene: 7. CDR3 sequence reads: CASSLTPGTSGRETQYF. The DNA for the CDR3 is TGTGCCAGCAGTTTGACCCCCGGGACTAGCGGGAGAGAGACCCAGTACTTC.